The 23 T cell receptor beta chains reported below all come from one sample, sequenced in a study of blood T cell repertoires in COVID-19. Clones were sequenced by immunoSEQ multiplex PCR, and TCRdb holds only the in-frame ones, with some missing. Among some 240,000 clones, around 86% were seen once, and the ten largest hold roughly 12%. The sequenced sample consisted of peripheral blood. The receptor source for this set is a woman between 55 and 75 years old with active or convalescent COVID-19.

The CDR3 is CASSVPGQGPARPQHF. CDR3 nucleotide sequence: TGCGCCAGCAGTGTCCCGGGACAAGGGCCAGCAAGGCCCCAGCATTTT. The chain recombines TRBV10-1 with TRBJ1-5; TRBD1 might be the D (6 bases). CDR3 length equals 16 residues. V lost 4 bases and J 9 bases, leaving 22 bases between the germline ends. Germline loops: CDR1 WNHNN, CDR2 SYGVQD (reference sequence).

V is TRBV5-1 and J is TRBJ2-1, with D possibly being TRBD2 (5 bases). The CDR3 is 14 amino acids. The ends were cut back, 7 bases at V and 2 bases at J, with 13 bases in the middle. Germline CDR1 is SGHRS and CDR2 is YFSETQ. DNA of the CDR3: TGCGCCAGCTGTTGGGAGTACCCCTACAATGAGCAGTTCTTC. Its translation is CASCWEYPYNEQFF.

The chain is built from TRBV7-9 and TRBJ1-6; TRBD1 aligns across 7 bases. The V and J ends lost 5 bases and 6 bases, in that order; junction bases with no gene match: 7. The CDR3 totals 15 residues. CDR1 SEHNR and CDR2 FQNEAQ come from the germline V gene (reference sequence). CDR3 nucleotides: TGTGCCAGCAGCAAAAGGGACAGTCCTAATTCACCCCTCCACTTT. It specifies CASSKRDSPNSPLHF. Looking up the rest from reference TRBV7-9 and TRBJ1-6 gives the full variable domain: DTGVSQNPRHKITKRGQNVTFRCDPISEHNRLYWYRQTLGQGPEFLTYFQNEAQLEKSRLLSDRFSAERPKGSFSTLEIQRTEQGDSAMYLCASSKRDSPNSPLHFGNGTRLTVT.

This chain uses TRBV30 with TRBJ1-4; tentative D call: TRBD1 (6 bases). CDR3 length equals 13 residues. Between the trimmed V and J ends, which lost 1 base and 6 bases, there was a span of 9 bases. Germline CDR1 GTSNPN, CDR2 SVGIG (reference sequence). The DNA for the CDR3 is TGTGCCTGGAGTGAACAGGGTTATGAAAAACTGTTTTTT. Its protein is CAWSEQGYEKLFF.

The CDR3 reads CASSLGGTSGGPYQETQYF. The DNA for the CDR3 is TGTGCCAGCAGCTTAGGCGGGACTAGCGGGGGGCCCTACCAAGAGACCCAGTACTTC. The V gene is TRBV11-3, the J gene TRBJ2-5; 15 bases line up with TRBD2. The trim removed 1 base at V and 0 bases at J, leaving 6 bases unmatched. Germline V gene data show CDR1 as SGHNT and CDR2 as YENEEA. This CDR3 has 19 amino acids. Based on the CDR3 plus reference TRBV11-3 and TRBJ2-5, the full variable domain is EAGVVQSPRYKIIEKKQPVAFWCNPISGHNTLYWYLQNLGQGPELLIRYENEEAVDDSQLPKDRFSAERLKGVDSTLKIQPAELGDSAVYLCASSLGGTSGGPYQETQYFGPGTRLLVL.

V is TRBV7-2 and J is TRBJ2-1; D is uncertain. The V end lost 7 bases, the J end lost 0 bases, and 7 bases lay between the germline ends. The CDR3 runs to 13 residues. Germline values: CDR1 SGHTA, CDR2 FQGNSA. The CDR3 DNA reads as TGTGCCAGCACCGGGTACTCCTACAATGAGCAGTTCTTC. This translates into CASTGYSYNEQFF.

The chain employs TRBV3-1 (or the pseudogene TRBV3-2) and TRBJ2-2; D is perhaps TRBD2 (7 bases). V gave up 4 bases and J gave up 5 bases, with 11 bases separating them. Germline V gives CDR1 LGHDT, CDR2 YNNKEL (reference sequence). The CDR3 sequence is 14 residues long. CDR3 DNA sequence: TGTGCCAGCAGCCTTGAGGGGGGGACCGGGGAGCTGTTTTTT. Translating gives CASSLEGGTGELFF.

The chain is built from TRBV7-2 and TRBJ2-7; TRBD2 aligns across 13 bases. The CDR3 sequence is 16 residues long. The germline V gene has CDR1 SGHTA and CDR2 FQGNSA. V gave up 3 bases and J gave up 6 bases; unmatched junction bases: 8. The CDR3 here is CASSLVTSGGQGEQYF. The DNA of the CDR3 is TGTGCCAGCAGCTTGGTGACTAGCGGGGGGCAGGGCGAGCAGTACTTC.

The chain joins TRBV7-9 to TRBJ2-1; no firm D call. Germline-derived CDR1 and CDR2 are SEHNR and FQNEAQ (reference sequence). V lost 2 bases and J 8 bases, leaving 16 bases between the germline ends. CDR3 length: 15 amino acids. For the CDR3, the DNA is TGTGCCAGCAGCTTACGGCATACAGACCACGATGAGCAGTTCTTC. It translates to CASSLRHTDHDEQFF.

The rearrangement joins TRBV7-9 to TRBJ1-2, with 7 positions matching TRBD1. The CDR3 runs to 14 residues. Germline CDR1 reads SEHNR; CDR2 reads FQNEAQ (reference sequence). The trim removed 2 bases at V and 3 bases at J, leaving 3 bases unmatched. DNA of the CDR3: TGTGCCAGCAGCTTACACGGGACAGACTATGGCTACACCTTC. Its translation: CASSLHGTDYGYTF.

In its sample, this clone was seen once. The chain uses TRBV5-4 and TRBJ2-3; TRBD2 is a possible D gene (6 bases). With 3 bases removed from V and 4 bases from J, the gap between germline ends came to 15 bases. The CDR3 length is 15 residues. CDR1 is SGHNT, CDR2 YYREEE, per germline (reference sequence). The CDR3 coding sequence is TGTGCCAGCAGCTCGACTAGTCGTCGTGCAGATACGCAGTATTTT. Protein product: CASSSTSRRADTQYF.

The V gene is TRBV11-3, the J gene TRBJ1-1, with 7 bases identical to TRBD1. The CDR3 has 13 residues. Germline V lookup: CDR1 SGHNT, CDR2 YENEEA. V dropped 5 bases and J dropped 4; count of bases not matched to a gene: 4. As DNA, the CDR3 is TGTGCCAGCAGCCAGGGGGGCCTCACTGAAGCTTTCTTT. Translation gives CASSQGGLTEAFF.

This clone was recorded only once. The chain joins TRBV2 to TRBJ2-7; 7 bases are shared with TRBD1. With 4 bases clipped from V and 1 base from J, the junction kept 4 bases outside the gene matches. Germline CDR1 is SNHLY and CDR2 is FYNNEI. This CDR3 has 14 residues. The CDR3 here is CASSGDRVSYEQYF. The CDR3 nucleotides are TGTGCCAGCAGTGGTGACAGGGTGTCCTACGAGCAGTACTTC.

V usage is TRBV27 and J usage is TRBJ1-6; D remains ambiguous. The CDR3 sequence is 16 residues long. Germline values: CDR1 MNHEY, CDR2 SMNVEV (reference sequence). V shed 2 bases and J shed 0 bases, with 8 bases lying between them. CDR3 residues: CASSLQGGSYNSPLHF. Written as DNA, the CDR3 is TGTGCCAGCAGTTTACAAGGAGGCTCCTATAATTCACCCCTCCACTTT.

The chain uses TRBV6-5 and TRBJ2-7, with 7 bases aligning to TRBD1. V shed 6 bases and J 12 bases; nucleotides not matched to a gene: 14. This CDR3 comprises 13 residues. Germline V lookup: CDR1 MNHEY, CDR2 SVGAGI. CDR3 region: CASRSGTDLAGYF. The CDR3 DNA follows: TGTGCCAGCAGGTCCGGGACAGACCTCGCGGGGTACTTC.

The chain links TRBV30 to TRBJ1-6; D might be TRBD1 (5 bases). The ends were cut back, 0 bases at V and 13 bases at J, with 13 bases in the middle. The CDR3 contains 13 residues. CDR1 is GTSNPN, CDR2 SVGIG, per germline (reference sequence). This chain's CDR3 is CAWSVTSGGPLHF. The DNA for the CDR3 is TGTGCCTGGAGTGTAACCTCCGGGGGGCCCCTCCACTTT.

This chain connects TRBV11-2 to TRBJ1-4; D is undetermined. This CDR3 is 13 amino acids long. Between the trimmed V and J ends, which lost 1 base and 8 bases, there was a span of 8 bases. Germline V gene data show CDR1 as SGHAT and CDR2 as FQNNGV. The CDR3 DNA sequence: TGTGCCAGCAGCTTAGGAACAGAAGAAAAACTGTTTTTT. Translated, it gives CASSLGTEEKLFF.

This chain uses TRBV9 with TRBJ1-2; 7 bases match TRBD1. The CDR3 is 16 residues long. The ends lost 3 bases at V and 2 bases at J; junction bases unmatched: 10. The germline V gene encodes CDR1 SGDLS and CDR2 YYNGEE. CDR3: CASSGRGRSTNYGYTF. The CDR3 DNA reads as TGTGCCAGCAGCGGAAGGGGGCGATCGACGAACTATGGCTACACCTTC.

The chain is built from TRBV11-2 and TRBJ1-1; no clear D. Germline CDR1 reads SGHAT; CDR2 reads FQNNGV. Trimming removed 1 base at V and 2 bases at J, with 5 bases between. The CDR3 sequence is 13 residues long. CDR3 bases: TGTGCCAGCAGCTTAGTTTATAACACTGAAGCTTTCTTT. This sequence encodes CASSLVYNTEAFF.

A few counts support this clone. The V call is TRBV5-1, the J call TRBJ2-3; D might be TRBD1 (6 bases). V lost 4 bases, J lost 0 bases, and 9 bases lay in between. Germline assignment: CDR1 SGHRS and CDR2 YFSETQ. This CDR3 contains 14 residues. CDR3 sequence reads: CASSVGQSTDTQYF. CDR3 in DNA: TGCGCCAGCAGCGTAGGACAGAGCACAGATACGCAGTATTTT.

Here the CDR3 DNA reads TGTGCCAGCGCCTATGGAGACACTGAAGCTTTCTTT. Protein product: CASAYGDTEAFF. This chain links TRBV12-3 or TRBV12-4 with TRBJ1-1, with no clear D. Between the trimmed V and J ends, which lost 8 bases and 3 bases, there was a span of 10 bases. CDR3 length: 12 residues.

J is TRBJ1-2 and V is TRBV29-1, with a tentative D call TRBD1 (5 bases). The germline V gene has CDR1 SQVTM and CDR2 ANQGSEA. This CDR3 comprises 15 residues. Trimming took 0 bases from V and 4 from J, leaving 15 bases between them. CDR3 sequence: CSVEDRGGSFYGYTF. CDR3 coding DNA: TGCAGCGTTGAAGATAGGGGCGGGAGTTTCTATGGCTACACCTTC. Full variable domain (outside the CDR3, taken from reference TRBV29-1 and TRBJ1-2): SAVISQKPSRDICQRGTSLTIQCQVDSQVTMMFWYRQQPGQSLTLIATANQGSEATYESGFVIDKFPISRPNLTFSTLTVSNMSPEDSSIYLCSVEDRGGSFYGYTFGSGTRLTVV.

V is TRBV3-1 (or the pseudogene TRBV3-2) and J is TRBJ2-7; 9 bases map to TRBD2. Germline V CDR1 and CDR2: LGHDT, YNNKEL (reference sequence). This CDR3 spans 15 amino acids. Trimming at V came to 2 bases and at J to 5 bases, leaving 7 bases not matched to a gene. CDR3 DNA sequence: TGTGCCAGCAGCCAATATGGCGGGGGGGCCCACGAGCAGTACTTC. Translating it yields CASSQYGGGAHEQYF.